This T cell receptor beta chain was documented in a study of a mutant IDH1 vaccine in newly diagnosed glioma. Study information: All eight of the vaccinations patients received fell in weeks 1, 3, 5, 7, 11, 15, 19 and 23. Previous care, which was radiotherapy, temozolomide, or both, most often involved both.

As for time point: week 11, during vaccination. Vaccinated patients received 300 ug of mutant IDH1 20-mer peptide per dose, with topical imiquimod. The CDR3 covers 13 residues. On this clone itself: As yet, its antigen is unknown.

Sequencing was performed with immunoSEQ multiplex PCR; in TCRdb, only in-frame clones are kept and a portion is missing. The sample holds approximately 21,000 clones; roughly 90% are singletons and the top ten take more than 5%. The rearrangement joins TRBV5-7 to TRBJ2-7; TRBD2 matches at 14 bases. TRBV5-7 is noted as an ORF with a role that remains uncertain. The source was PBMCs, collected from a glioma patient whose treatment included an IDH1 peptide vaccine. The TCR was taken from a woman between 40 and 50 years old with glioma. The CDR3 here is CKRGTSGSYEQYF. Here the CDR3 DNA reads TGTAAAAGAGGGACTAGCGGGAGTTACGAGCAGTACTTC.